This record covers a single T cell receptor (beta chain). Its specificity is unknown. The data stem from a study of cytomegalovirus exposure and HLA in healthy donors. Overall study: Ancestry clustering placed around 80% of about 400 genotyped donors in the Caucasian-associated cluster. Study-wide findings and caveats: V segments that were indistinguishable, TRBV6-2 and TRBV6-3 among them, were omitted from analysis. Per a prior analysis, the majority of TCR beta V segments were productive roughly 87% or roughly 30% of the time.

Participants comprised healthy donors of bone marrow. The PCR made use of 60 Vbeta and 13 Jbeta primers. The table came from immunoSEQ multiplex PCR; TCRdb's copy has only in-frame clones and leaves some out. Among approximately 150,000 clones listed, roughly 73% were seen once. Germline CDR1 and CDR2: LNHNV and YYDKDF (reference sequence). With V trimmed by 0 bases and J by 10 bases, 13 bases remained unmatched. The CDR3 has 18 residues. The sample was PBMCs. J is TRBJ2-1 and V is TRBV15, with 12 bases identical to TRBD1. The origin of this receptor is a male donor in good health and CMV-seronegative. CDR3 in DNA: TGTGCCACCAGCAGAGATCATCAGCGGGACAGGGGGCGGGCGGAGCAGTTCTTC. It is translated as CATSRDHQRDRGRAEQFF.